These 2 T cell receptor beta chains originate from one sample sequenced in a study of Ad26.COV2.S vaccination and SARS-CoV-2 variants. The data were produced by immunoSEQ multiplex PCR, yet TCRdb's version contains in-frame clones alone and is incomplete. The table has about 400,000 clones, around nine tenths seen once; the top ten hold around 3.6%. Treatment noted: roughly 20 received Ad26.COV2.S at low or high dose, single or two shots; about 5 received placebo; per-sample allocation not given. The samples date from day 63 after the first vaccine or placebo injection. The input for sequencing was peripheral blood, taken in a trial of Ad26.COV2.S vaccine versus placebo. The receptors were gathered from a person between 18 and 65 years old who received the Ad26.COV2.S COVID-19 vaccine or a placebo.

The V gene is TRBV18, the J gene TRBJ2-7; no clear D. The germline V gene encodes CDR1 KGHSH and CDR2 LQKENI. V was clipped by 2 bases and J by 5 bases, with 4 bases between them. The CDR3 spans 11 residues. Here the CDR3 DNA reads TGTGCCAGCTCACCAGGGGACGAGCAGTACTTC. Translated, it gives CASSPGDEQYF.

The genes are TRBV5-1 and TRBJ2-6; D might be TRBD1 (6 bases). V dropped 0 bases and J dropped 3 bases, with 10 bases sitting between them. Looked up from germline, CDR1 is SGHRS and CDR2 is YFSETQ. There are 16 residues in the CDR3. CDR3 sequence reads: CASSLAPGDGANVLTF. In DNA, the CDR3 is TGCGCCAGCAGCTTGGCCCCAGGGGATGGGGCCAACGTCCTGACTTTC.